Detailed here is one TCR beta chain. In its sample, this clonotype was seen a few times. The antigen it recognizes is unknown. One base away there is no much larger clone; base qualities are not given. This specimen belongs to a study of T-cell memory formation after mild COVID-19 (dated by TCRdb to about 2021). For the wider study: Most TCR sequence clusters were specific to one of the two donors. In a couple of donors, T-cell clones that expanded and contracted after mild COVID-19 were tracked by sequencing TCRalpha and TCRbeta repertoires over time. Two young, previously healthy adult volunteers, one female and one male, were included in the cohort.

What the authors observed across the whole study: Only two mild cases were covered by the study, and larger cohorts that include severe cases with pre-infection samples were considered necessary. From day 15 to 85, contracting clones showed balanced CD4/CD8 phenotypes, whereas a second wave of clones that expanded from day 15 to 37 leaned towards CD4+. SARS-CoV-2 specificity was not confirmed for the second-wave clones peaking on day 37. Contracting CD4+ clones turned up mainly in the CM and EM memory subsets, whereas EMRA was where CD8+ clones were enriched. Some responding clones were detected in pre-infection memory, suggesting pre-existing cross-reactive memory T cells joined the SARS-CoV-2 response.

Sequencing took place on an Illumina NovaSeq 6000. cDNA libraries for TCRalpha and TCRbeta were prepared by 5'RACE using constant-segment primers, with sample barcodes and unique molecular identifiers added. Trizol reagent was used to extract RNA from every sample. Library amplification was performed in two PCR steps, and a second sample barcode and Illumina TruSeq adapters were introduced in the second step. Libraries were sequenced on an Illumina NovaSeq with 2 x 150 bp paired-end reads. The authors' pipeline ran thus. With migec v1.2.7, reads were demultiplexed and then collapsed into UMI-guided consensus sequences. Using mixcr v2.1.11, UMI consensuses were aligned to TRA and TRB V and J templates and then assembled into clonotypes. A clonotype was counted as expanded or contracted only when both edgeR and NoisET called the clonotype significant, with the noise models trained on biological replicates. For edgeR calls, the thresholds were a false discovery rate-adjusted p below 0.01 and a log2 fold-change of 1. As an exploratory analysis of dynamics, PCA with hierarchical clustering was applied to max-normalized trajectories of the 1000 most abundant clonotypes. The CD4 or CD8 phenotype of responding clones was assigned using the separately sequenced CD4+ and CD8+ repertoires. TCRdb passed the public sequencing reads through fastp at Q25 and MiXCR, retaining productive beta sequences. A single entry per CDR3 protein holds the most common genes and DNA from its merged rows. The V and J calls, along with clone size, are taken from TCRdb and not from the paper's own processing. The sample profile shows 300,000 to 350,000 distinct CDR3 sequences; around an eighth of them were found once. Around a fifth of the sample belongs to the ten largest clones.

Ficoll-Paque density gradient centrifugation was the method used to isolate PBMCs. According to the germline V gene, CDR1 reads LGHNA and CDR2 reads YNFKEQ. The CDR3 covers 18 residues, taking in both the cysteine and the phenylalanine. Solely the CDR3 DNA is kept, with 54 bases framed from the first base. V sheds 4 bases and J sheds 4 bases, leaving 25 bases between their ends. This receptor chain uses TRBV4-2 and TRBJ2-5; a tentative D match to TRBD2 spans 7 bases. The receptor comes from a man between 18 and 29 years old who had mild COVID-19 (a few samples of this study predate the infection). The sample titles of this study are shuffled in the database, so cell type and time point are left out; the donor was told from shared clones. The sample consisted of PBMCs or a T cell subset sorted from them (not recorded which). CDR3 protein: CASSLRPSRGAEGETQYF. The bases read TGTGCCAGCAGCCTTCGCCCCAGCCGGGGGGCCGAGGGAGAGACCCAGTACTTC.